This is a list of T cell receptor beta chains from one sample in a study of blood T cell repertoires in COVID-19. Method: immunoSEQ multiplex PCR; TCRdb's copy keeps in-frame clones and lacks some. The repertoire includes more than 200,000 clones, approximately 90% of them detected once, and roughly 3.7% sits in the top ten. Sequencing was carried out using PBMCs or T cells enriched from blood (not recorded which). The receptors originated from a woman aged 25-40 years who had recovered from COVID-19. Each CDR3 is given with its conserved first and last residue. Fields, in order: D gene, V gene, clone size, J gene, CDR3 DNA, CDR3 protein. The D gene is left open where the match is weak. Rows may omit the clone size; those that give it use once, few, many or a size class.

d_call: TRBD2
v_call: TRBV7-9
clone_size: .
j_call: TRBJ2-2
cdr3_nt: TGTGCCAGCAACCAAGGACTAGCGGGAGGACCGAACACCGGGGAGCTGTTTTTT
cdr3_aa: CASNQGLAGGPNTGELFF

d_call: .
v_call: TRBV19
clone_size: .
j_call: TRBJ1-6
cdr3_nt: TGTGCCAGTAGTATCAACAGGGTGCGGGATTCACCCCTCCACTTT
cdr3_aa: CASSINRVRDSPLHF

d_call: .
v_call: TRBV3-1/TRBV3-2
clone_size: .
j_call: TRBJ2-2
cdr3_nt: TGTGCCAGCAGCCAAGTCGGCACCGGGGAGCTGTTTTTT
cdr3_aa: CASSQVGTGELFF

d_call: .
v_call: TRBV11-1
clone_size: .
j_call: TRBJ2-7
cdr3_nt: TGTGCCAGCAGCTTAGGGCGGGAAGCTTACGAGCAGTACTTC
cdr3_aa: CASSLGREAYEQYF

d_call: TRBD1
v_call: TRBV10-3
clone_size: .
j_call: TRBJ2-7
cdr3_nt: TGTGCCATCAGGGACGGGACAGGGGCTTTTGAGCAGTACTTC
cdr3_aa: CAIRDGTGAFEQYF

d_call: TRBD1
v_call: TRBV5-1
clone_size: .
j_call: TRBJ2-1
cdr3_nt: TGCGCCAGCAGCTCGGGACAGAGAGTTTACAATGAGCAGTTCTTC
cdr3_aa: CASSSGQRVYNEQFF

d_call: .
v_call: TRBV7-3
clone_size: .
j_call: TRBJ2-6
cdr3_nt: TGTGCCAGTGCGTCAGGGTATGGGGCCAACGTCCTGACTTTC
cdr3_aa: CASASGYGANVLTF

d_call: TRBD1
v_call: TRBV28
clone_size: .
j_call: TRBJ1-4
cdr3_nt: TGTGCCAGCAGTCGGGACAGGGGGCTGACAACTAATGAAAAACTGTTTTTT
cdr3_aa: CASSRDRGLTTNEKLFF

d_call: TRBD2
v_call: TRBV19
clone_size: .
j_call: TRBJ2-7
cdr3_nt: TGTGCCAGTAGTACGGGGCTTCTAAAGCGGGAGCGAACCTACGAGCAGTACTTC
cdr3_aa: CASSTGLLKRERTYEQYF

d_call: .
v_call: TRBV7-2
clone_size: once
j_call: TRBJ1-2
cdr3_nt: TGTGCCAGCAGCTTAGGGAACGGACAGTATGGCTACACCTTC
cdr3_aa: CASSLGNGQYGYTF

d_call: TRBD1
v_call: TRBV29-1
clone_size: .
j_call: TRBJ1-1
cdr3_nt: TGCAGCGCTCTACAGGGGGCCGGCACTGAAGCTTTCTTT
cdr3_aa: CSALQGAGTEAFF

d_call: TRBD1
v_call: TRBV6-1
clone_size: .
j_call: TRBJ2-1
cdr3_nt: TGTGCCAGCAGCTCCCGACAGGGGGGCAATGAGCAGTTCTTC
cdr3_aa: CASSSRQGGNEQFF

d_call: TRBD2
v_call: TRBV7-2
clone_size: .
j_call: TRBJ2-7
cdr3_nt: TGTGCCAGCAGCTTGGGACTAGCGGGAGGGGCCTACGAGCAGTACTTC
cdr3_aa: CASSLGLAGGAYEQYF

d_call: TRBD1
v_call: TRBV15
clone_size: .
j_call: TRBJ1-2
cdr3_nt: TGTGCCACCAGCAGAGATCTGACAGGGGGCTCCTATGGCTACACCTTC
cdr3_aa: CATSRDLTGGSYGYTF

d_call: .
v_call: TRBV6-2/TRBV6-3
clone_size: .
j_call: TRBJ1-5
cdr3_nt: TGTGCCAGCAGTAATCCCCTCAGGGTTAGCAATCAGCCCCAGCATTTT
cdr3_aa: CASSNPLRVSNQPQHF

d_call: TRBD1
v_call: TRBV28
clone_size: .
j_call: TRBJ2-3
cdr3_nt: TGTGCCAGCAGAGCCTGGCGGGGACAGGGTGACGGGGATCCCCAAGATACGCAGTATTTT
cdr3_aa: CASRAWRGQGDGDPQDTQYF

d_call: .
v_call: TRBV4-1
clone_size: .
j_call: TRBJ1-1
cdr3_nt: TGCGCCAGCAGCCAAGTGGCCCCGAACACTGAAGCTTTCTTT
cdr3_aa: CASSQVAPNTEAFF

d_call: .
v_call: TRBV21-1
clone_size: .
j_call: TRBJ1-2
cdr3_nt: TGTGCCAGCAGCAATTTTCTCCTTGAGTCTAATTGCACCTTC
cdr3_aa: CASSNFLLESNCTF

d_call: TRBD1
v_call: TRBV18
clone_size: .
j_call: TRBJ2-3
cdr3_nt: TGTGCCAGCTCACCAACCGTTAACAGGGGAAGCACAGATACGCAGTATTTT
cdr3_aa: CASSPTVNRGSTDTQYF

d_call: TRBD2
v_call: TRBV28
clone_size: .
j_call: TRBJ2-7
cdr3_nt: TGTGCCGCTACCGGGACTAGCGTGATGGATCGCTCCTACGAGCAGTACTTC
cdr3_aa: CAATGTSVMDRSYEQYF

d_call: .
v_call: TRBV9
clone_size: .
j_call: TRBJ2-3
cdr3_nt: TGTGCCAGCAGCGTAGGGTTGAGCGTTCGAAGCACAGATACGCAGTATTTT
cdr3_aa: CASSVGLSVRSTDTQYF

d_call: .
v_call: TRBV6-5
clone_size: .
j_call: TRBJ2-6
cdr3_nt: TGTGCCAGCAGTCCAGGGGTGAATGGGGCCAACGTCCTGACTTTC
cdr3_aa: CASSPGVNGANVLTF

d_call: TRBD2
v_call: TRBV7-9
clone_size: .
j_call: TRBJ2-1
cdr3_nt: TGTGCCAGCAGCTTAGCCCTCGGACTAGCGGGGAGGGACAATGAGCAGTTCTTC
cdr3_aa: CASSLALGLAGRDNEQFF

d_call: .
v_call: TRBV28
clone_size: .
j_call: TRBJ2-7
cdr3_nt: TGTGCCAGCAGTTTATCGACAGTGGGGGGATACGAGCAGTACTTC
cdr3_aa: CASSLSTVGGYEQYF

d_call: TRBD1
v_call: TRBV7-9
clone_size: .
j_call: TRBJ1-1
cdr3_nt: TGTGCCAGCAGCTGGGGATGGATCGGACAGGGGTTCCTGAACACTGAAGCTTTCTTT
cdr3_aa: CASSWGWIGQGFLNTEAFF

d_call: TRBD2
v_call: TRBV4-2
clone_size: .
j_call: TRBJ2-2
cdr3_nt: TGTGCCAGCAGAACTAGCGGGGCGAACACCGGGGAGCTGTTTTTT
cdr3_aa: CASRTSGANTGELFF

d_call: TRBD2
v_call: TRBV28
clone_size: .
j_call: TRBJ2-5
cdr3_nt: TGTGCCAGCAGTTTATCCAGGCTAGCGGGAGAACGGGAGACCCAGTACTTC
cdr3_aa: CASSLSRLAGERETQYF

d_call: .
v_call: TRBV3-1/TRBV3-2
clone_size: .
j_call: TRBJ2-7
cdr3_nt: TGTGCCAGCAGCCAACTCGGAGCGGGTGCCTCCTACGAGCAGTACTTC
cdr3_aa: CASSQLGAGASYEQYF

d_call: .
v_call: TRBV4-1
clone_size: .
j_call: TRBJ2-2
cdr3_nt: TGCGCCAGCAGCCAAGAGGGAGTTTTCGGGGAGCTGTTTTTT
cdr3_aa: CASSQEGVFGELFF

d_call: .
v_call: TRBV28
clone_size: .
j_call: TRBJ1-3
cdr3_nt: TGTGCCAGCCGGACAGCTGGAAACACCATATATTTT
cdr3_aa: CASRTAGNTIYF

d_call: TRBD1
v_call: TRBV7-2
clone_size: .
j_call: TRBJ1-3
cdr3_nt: TGTGCCAGCAGCTTAGGTGGGACAGGGGGACGGGCAGGAAACACCATATATTTT
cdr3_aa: CASSLGGTGGRAGNTIYF

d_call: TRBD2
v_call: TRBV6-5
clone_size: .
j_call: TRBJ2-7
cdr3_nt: TGTGCCAGCAGTTACTCCGAGGCGGGAGGCGACGAGCAGTACTTC
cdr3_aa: CASSYSEAGGDEQYF

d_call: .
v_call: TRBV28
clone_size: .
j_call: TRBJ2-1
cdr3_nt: TGTGCCAGCAGTTTACCCACTTATTACAATGAGCAGTTCTTC
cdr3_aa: CASSLPTYYNEQFF

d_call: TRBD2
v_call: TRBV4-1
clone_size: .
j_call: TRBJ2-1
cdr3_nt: TGCGCCAGCAGCCAGCAAGGGCTAGCGGGAACCTACAATGAGCAGTTCTTC
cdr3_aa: CASSQQGLAGTYNEQFF

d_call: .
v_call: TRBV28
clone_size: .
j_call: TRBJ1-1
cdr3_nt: TGTGCCGTGTCTAATTGGGACAACCCGAACACTGAAGCTTTCTTT
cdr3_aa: CAVSNWDNPNTEAFF

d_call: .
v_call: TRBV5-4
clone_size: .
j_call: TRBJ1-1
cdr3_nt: TGTGCCAGCAAAAGTGGGGCCGTATCTTGGAACACTGAAGCTTTCTTT
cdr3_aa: CASKSGAVSWNTEAFF

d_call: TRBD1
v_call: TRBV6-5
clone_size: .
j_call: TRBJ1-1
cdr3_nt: TGTGCCAGCAGTTTACAGGGGGGCCCCGCTGAAGCTTTCTTT
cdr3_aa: CASSLQGGPAEAFF

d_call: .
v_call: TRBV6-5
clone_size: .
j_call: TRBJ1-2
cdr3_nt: TGTGCCACCCGAAAGAGGGCGGATCGGGACTATGGCTACACCTTC
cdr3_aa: CATRKRADRDYGYTF

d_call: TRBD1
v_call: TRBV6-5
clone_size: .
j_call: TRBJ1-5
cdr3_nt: TGTGCCAGCAGTTTGACAGGGGATCAGCCCCAGCATTTT
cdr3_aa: CASSLTGDQPQHF

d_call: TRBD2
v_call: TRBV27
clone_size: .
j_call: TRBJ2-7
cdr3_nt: TGTGCCAGCAGTTTATGGGGTAGCGGGGCCTACGAGCAGTACTTC
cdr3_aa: CASSLWGSGAYEQYF

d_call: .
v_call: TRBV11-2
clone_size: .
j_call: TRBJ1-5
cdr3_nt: TGTGCCAGCAGCCCAACTGGCAATCAGCCCCAGCATTTT
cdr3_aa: CASSPTGNQPQHF